This T cell receptor beta chain was observed in a study of T cell repertoires in cytomegalovirus infection. Study context: Selection of CMV epitopes for the study included recently identified HLA-C-restricted and well-studied HLA-B-restricted ones.

TCRdb re-called the reads through MiXCR, storing one row per CDR3 protein. The sample carries about 51,000 distinct CDR3 sequences, around 20% recorded once. A note on this clonotype: Its antigen remains unidentified. At one end, the junction sequence differs from germline, possibly due to a read error.

CDR3 length: 15 residues. CDR1 is LNHDA, CDR2 SQIVND, per germline (reference sequence). V and J are TRBV19 and TRBJ2-4; D uncertain. Sequenced here: CD8+ T cells from cultured PBMCs, sampled from culture after CMV antigen stimulation. The sequence was collected from a human donor in good health (CMV status not recorded). Some clones in this sample may be carry-over from other donors' samples. The CDR3 spells CASSITPRAKNSQYF. CDR3 nucleotides: TGTGCCAGTAGTATTACTCCCCGAGCCAAAAACAGTCAGTACTTC.